Presented here are 21 T cell receptor beta chains from one specimen sequenced in a study of T cell changes during pregnancy in multiple sclerosis. TCRdb's copy holds only in-frame clones and misses some; the assay was immunoSEQ multiplex PCR. The sample has roughly 40,000 clones; nearly 90% are singletons. Sequences were derived from CD4+ T cells from peripheral blood mononuclear cells, sampled after pregnancy. These receptors all stem from a female donor with multiple sclerosis, enrolled in a pregnancy study.

V and J are TRBV7-9 and TRBJ1-1, with 10 positions matching TRBD1. Unmatched junction bases numbered 9, after V lost 8 bases and J lost 3 bases. Looked up from germline, CDR1 is SEHNR and CDR2 is FQNEAQ (reference sequence). The CDR3 has 15 residues. The CDR3: CASGAGTGVYTEAFF. The DNA of the CDR3 is TGTGCCAGCGGGGCGGGGACAGGGGTATACACTGAAGCTTTCTTT.

The chain joins TRBV7-2 to TRBJ2-1; 8 bases map to TRBD2. The CDR3 consists of 14 residues. V trimming: 4 bases; J trimming: 1 base; junction bases outside the gene matches: 0. CDR1 is SGHTA and CDR2 is FQGNSA in the germline V gene. CDR3 DNA sequence: TGTGCCAGCAGCTCGGGGGGGTCCTACAATGAGCAGTTCTTC. It yields the protein CASSSGGSYNEQFF. Drawing the rest from reference TRBV7-2 and TRBJ2-1, the complete variable domain is GAGVSQSPSNKVTEKGKDVELRCDPISGHTALYWYRQSLGQGLEFLIYFQGNSAPDKSGLPSDRFSAERTGGSVSTLTIQRTQQEDSAVYLCASSSGGSYNEQFFGPGTRLTVL.

V is TRBV6-5 and J is TRBJ1-3; D possibly corresponds to TRBD1 (5 bases). CDR3 length: 15 residues. CDR1 and CDR2 from the germline V gene are MNHEY and SVGAGI. V shed 0 bases and J shed 8 bases, with 14 bases lying between them. In DNA, the CDR3 is TGTGCCAGCAGTTACTCGAGTACCGGGGGTCACACCATATATTTT. It is translated as CASSYSSTGGHTIYF.

The chain couples TRBV28 to TRBJ1-1, with 7 bases matching TRBD1. Germline CDR1 is MDHEN and CDR2 is SYDVKM. J lost 4 bases, V lost 5 bases, and 4 bases had no gene match. CDR3 size: 13 residues. For the CDR3, the DNA is TGTGCCAGCAGTAGGGGGCGAGTCACTGAAGCTTTCTTT. Protein product: CASSRGRVTEAFF.

The chain employs TRBV6-1 and TRBJ2-7; D may be TRBD1 (6 bases). Germline loops: CDR1 MNHNS, CDR2 SASEGT. This CDR3 region has 13 residues. Trimming cost V 6 bases and J 3 bases, with 12 bases left between them. The CDR3 coding sequence is TGTGCCAGCAGCCGCCCGGACAGCTACGAGCAGTACTTC. Translated: CASSRPDSYEQYF.

This clone was detected only once. This sequence joins TRBV7-2 and TRBJ2-5; 8 bases are a match to TRBD1. CDR1 and CDR2 (germline): SGHTA, FQGNSA. J was trimmed by 5 bases and V by 4 bases; bases with no gene match: 12. The CDR3 is made up of 16 amino acids. The CDR3 bases are TGTGCCAGCAGCTACCAGGGGGCTAGAGGGGCGGAGACCCAGTACTTC. It encodes CASSYQGARGAETQYF. The variable domain in full, completed from reference TRBV7-2 and TRBJ2-5, reads GAGVSQSPSNKVTEKGKDVELRCDPISGHTALYWYRQSLGQGLEFLIYFQGNSAPDKSGLPSDRFSAERTGGSVSTLTIQRTQQEDSAVYLCASSYQGARGAETQYFGPGTRLLVL.

The rearrangement links TRBV30 to TRBJ1-4, with TRBD1 identical over 7 bases. The germline gives CDR1 GTSNPN, CDR2 SVGIG (reference sequence). V shed 4 bases and J 7 bases; nucleotides not matched to a gene: 3. CDR3 length: 12 residues. The CDR3 nucleotides are TGTGCCTGGAACAGGGGATTTGAAAAACTGTTTTTT. This sequence encodes CAWNRGFEKLFF.

As DNA, the CDR3 is TGTGCCAGCAGTTCCCCCTCTAGGCTAGCGGGGGCCTCCTACGAGCAGTACTTC. It encodes CASSSPSRLAGASYEQYF. The V and J genes are TRBV27 and TRBJ2-7, with TRBD2 matching over 10 bases. V lost 4 bases to trimming and J lost 0 bases; unmatched junction nucleotides: 12. Germline loops: CDR1 MNHEY, CDR2 SMNVEV (reference sequence). This CDR3 is 18 amino acids long.

The V call is TRBV4-1, the J call TRBJ1-3; 7 bases are shared with TRBD1. CDR1 is MGHRA and CDR2 is YSYEKL in the germline V gene. The CDR3 loop spans 15 amino acids. After removal of 4 bases from V and 2 bases from J, the junction contained 5 bases not matched to a gene. This CDR3 reads CASSLPGQTGNTIYF. For the CDR3, the DNA is TGCGCCAGCAGCCTACCGGGACAGACTGGAAACACCATATATTTT.

The chain joins TRBV4-1 to TRBJ2-6; the D gene is possibly TRBD2 (6 bases). Germline V gene lookup returns CDR1 MGHRA and CDR2 YSYEKL. The CDR3 runs 15 residues. The V end was cut by 6 bases, the J end by 0 bases, with 9 bases between. The CDR3 DNA reads as TGCGCCAGCAGGGGGACTGGCTCTGGGGCCAACGTCCTGACTTTC. Amino acids: CASRGTGSGANVLTF.

The chain uses TRBV6-9 and TRBJ2-7; 7 bases agree with TRBD1. This CDR3 region has 15 residues. Germline CDR1 and CDR2: MNHGY and SVAAGI. V lost 6 bases to trimming and J lost 7 bases; unmatched junction nucleotides: 15. Here the CDR3 DNA reads TGTGCCAGCAGGCAACCGGGACAGAGGGCATCGGAGCAGTACTTC. Its protein is CASRQPGQRASEQYF.

The chain recombines TRBV10-1 with TRBJ1-1; D not certain. The CDR3 is made up of 15 amino acids. Looked up from germline, CDR1 is WNHNN and CDR2 is SYGVQD (reference sequence). V shed 2 bases and J shed 1 base, with 11 bases lying between them. The CDR3: CASSETPRGNTEAFF. The DNA of the CDR3 is TGCGCCAGCAGTGAGACCCCACGGGGGAACACTGAAGCTTTCTTT.

The genes are TRBV7-9 and TRBJ1-1; maybe TRBD1 (5 bases). V shed 7 bases and J shed 3 bases, with 15 bases lying between them. Germline V lookup: CDR1 SEHNR, CDR2 FQNEAQ (reference sequence). The CDR3 is 14 residues long. CDR3 DNA: TGTGCCAGCACCCCCGACAGATTCTACACTGAAGCTTTCTTT. This gives the protein CASTPDRFYTEAFF.

This clone was recorded once. This chain joins TRBV19 and TRBJ1-5; maybe TRBD1 (5 bases). The ends were cut back, 3 bases at V and 4 bases at J, with 13 bases in the middle. Germline values: CDR1 LNHDA, CDR2 SQIVND (reference sequence). CDR3 length: 15 residues. CDR3 coding DNA: TGTGCCAGTAGTATCATCCTCGGGGGGAATCAGCCCCAGCATTTT. It is translated as CASSIILGGNQPQHF.

The chain uses TRBV5-6 and TRBJ1-4; D might be TRBD1 (6 bases). V shed 2 bases and J shed 5 bases, with 10 bases lying between them. This CDR3 contains 14 residues. Germline-derived CDR1 and CDR2 are SGHDT and YYEEEE. The CDR3 DNA reads as TGTGCCAGCAGCTTTAGACAGGCAAATGAAAAACTGTTTTTT. Residues: CASSFRQANEKLFF.

The rearrangement joins TRBV2 to TRBJ1-5; D gene unclear. V dropped 3 bases and J dropped 5 bases, with 11 bases sitting between them. Germline CDR1 reads SNHLY; CDR2 reads FYNNEI. CDR3 size: 14 residues. The CDR3 region is CASSDSVRDQPQHF. In DNA form, the CDR3 reads TGTGCCAGCAGTGATAGCGTCCGGGATCAGCCCCAGCATTTT.

The chain combines TRBV5-1 with TRBJ1-4, with 9 bases lining up with TRBD1. V was pared by 4 bases and J by 0 bases, with 10 bases of the junction left unmatched. This CDR3 region has 18 residues. Germline V CDR1 and CDR2: SGHRS, YFSETQ. CDR3 DNA: TGCGCCAGCAGCCCTCGGACAGGGGTTCTCGCAACTAATGAAAAACTGTTTTTT. Protein product: CASSPRTGVLATNEKLFF.

This chain uses TRBV6-1 with TRBJ1-1, with D perhaps TRBD1 (6 bases). The CDR3 runs to 15 residues. The germline gives CDR1 MNHNS, CDR2 SASEGT. V was cut by 10 bases and J by 6 bases, with 24 bases left in between. The CDR3 is CATTLVWQGRSEAFF. CDR3 coding DNA: TGTGCCACCACCTTGGTATGGCAGGGGCGGTCTGAAGCTTTCTTT.

This clone occurred a few times. The V gene is TRBV20-1, the J gene TRBJ1-4; perhaps TRBD1 as D (5 bases). Germline lookup yields CDR1 DFQATT and CDR2 SNEGSKA (reference sequence). V was cut by 5 bases and J by 15 bases, with 16 bases left in between. The CDR3 spans 11 residues. The CDR3 spells CSAGRAGMMFF. The CDR3 nucleotides are TGCAGTGCTGGGAGGGCAGGGATGATGTTTTTT.

This chain links TRBV29-1 with TRBJ2-1, with 8 bases that match TRBD2. V shed 0 bases, J shed 8 bases, and the junction held 9 bases outside the gene matches. This CDR3 region has 15 residues. CDR1 and CDR2 from the germline V gene are SQVTM and ANQGSEA. The CDR3 DNA reads TGCAGCGTTGAAGAAGCGGGGGCACCGTCGGATGAGCAGTTCTTC. It yields the protein CSVEEAGAPSDEQFF.

This clone occurred a few times. The V gene is TRBV5-4, the J gene TRBJ1-2; the D gene is possibly TRBD1 (5 bases). This CDR3 has 16 residues. V lost 0 bases to trimming and J lost 3 bases, with 15 bases between them. The germline V gene has CDR1 SGHNT and CDR2 YYREEE (reference sequence). CDR3 DNA: TGTGCCAGCAGCTTGGGGCAGGGCTATCTGGACTATGGCTACACCTTC. Amino acids: CASSLGQGYLDYGYTF.